Listed here are 30 T cell receptor beta chains from one sample, sequenced in a study of blood T cell repertoires in COVID-19 (dated by TCRdb to 2018 to 2020). Libraries were constructed by the immunoSEQ multiplex PCR assay. TCRdb retrieved this table from immuneACCESS and kept in-frame rearrangements only. Not all clones are present; in checked studies, unresolved V genes account for under half, and no reason is known for the remainder. The sample table records about 180,000 clones; more than 85% of these occur just once. Together, the top ten hold less than 3.5% of the sample. The sample consisted of peripheral blood. The receptors derive from a woman in her twenties or thirties with active or convalescent COVID-19.

The chain has TRBV7-9 and TRBJ2-2; 8 bases fit TRBD1. Germline assignment: CDR1 SEHNR and CDR2 FQNEAQ (reference sequence). This CDR3 region has 14 residues. V shed 6 bases and J 3 bases; nucleotides not matched to a gene: 3. In DNA, the CDR3 is TGTGCCAGCAGAACGGACAGGGACACCGGGGAGCTGTTTTTT. Translation gives CASRTDRDTGELFF.

This chain uses TRBV7-9 with TRBJ1-4; maybe TRBD1 (6 bases). The V gene's germline CDR1 is SEHNR and CDR2 FQNEAQ (reference sequence). The V end lost 3 bases, the J end lost 7 bases, and 18 bases lay between the germline ends. The CDR3 runs 16 residues. The CDR3 loop is CASSLALVGAGEKLFF. CDR3 sequence (DNA): TGTGCCAGCAGCTTGGCGTTGGTGGGGGCTGGTGAAAAACTGTTTTTT.

This chain joins TRBV7-9 and TRBJ2-2, with TRBD1 matching 7 bases. This CDR3 contains 17 residues. The germline gives CDR1 SEHNR, CDR2 FQNEAQ (reference sequence). J lost 2 bases, V lost 7 bases, and 13 bases had no gene match. The DNA for the CDR3 is TGTGCCAGCAAACAACCACCCGGACAGGAAAACACCGGGGAGCTGTTTTTT. Protein: CASKQPPGQENTGELFF.

This chain joins TRBV6-5 and TRBJ2-1; a possible D gene is TRBD2 (5 bases). CDR3 size: 13 residues. The V gene's germline CDR1 is MNHEY and CDR2 SVGAGI. The germline V and J ends were trimmed by 2 bases and 7 bases, with 9 bases remaining between them. CDR3 sequence reads: CASSYDGVNEQFF. The CDR3 DNA reads TGTGCCAGCAGTTACGACGGGGTTAATGAGCAGTTCTTC.

V usage is TRBV6-5 and J usage is TRBJ1-5; D may be TRBD1 (6 bases). CDR1 MNHEY and CDR2 SVGAGI come from the germline V gene. The CDR3 is 15 amino acids. Trimming left V 6 bases short and J 3 bases short, with 15 bases between. This CDR3 reads CASRPDRSLNQPQHF. In nucleotides, the CDR3 is TGTGCCAGCAGACCTGACAGGAGTCTCAATCAGCCCCAGCATTTT.

V usage is TRBV11-2 and J usage is TRBJ2-1; 10 bases fit TRBD2. The germline V gene has CDR1 SGHAT and CDR2 FQNNGV. With 2 bases clipped from V and 7 bases from J, the junction kept 8 bases outside the gene matches. This CDR3 comprises 16 residues. CDR3 protein: CASSLTLAGVENEQFF. DNA of the CDR3: TGTGCCAGCAGCTTAACGCTAGCGGGAGTAGAAAATGAGCAGTTCTTC.

This clone was recorded only once. V is TRBV18 and J is TRBJ2-2; D is undetermined. This CDR3 spans 16 amino acids. V lost 5 bases and J 1 base, leaving 14 bases between the germline ends. CDR1 KGHSH and CDR2 LQKENI come from the germline V gene. The DNA of the CDR3 is TGTGCCAGCTCAAAACCCAAGACTCAGAACACCGGGGAGCTGTTTTTT. Translating gives CASSKPKTQNTGELFF.

This chain links TRBV21-1 with TRBJ2-3; TRBD1, as called in the table, went unchecked against the DNA. TRBV21-1 is termed a pseudogene. The CDR3 has 16 residues. CDR3 in amino acids: CASSVRDRDSEDTQYF. CDR3 DNA sequence: TGTGCCAGCAGCGTCCGGGACAGGGATTCTGAAGATACGCAGTATTTT.

The J gene is TRBJ2-4, the V gene TRBV7-9; tentative D call: TRBD1 (7 bases). Germline lookup yields CDR1 SEHNR and CDR2 FQNEAQ (reference sequence). The CDR3 runs 15 residues. V lost 3 bases and J lost 3, with 12 bases in between. In nucleotides, the CDR3 is TGTGCCAGCAGCTTGAATCAGGGGGGCAAAAACATTCAGTACTTC. This sequence encodes CASSLNQGGKNIQYF.

V and J are TRBV5-1 and TRBJ2-1, with TRBD2 identical over 15 bases. V gave up 4 bases and J gave up 6 bases; unmatched junction bases: 5. This CDR3 is built from 16 residues. CDR1 is SGHRS, CDR2 YFSETQ, per germline. This chain's CDR3 is CASSPWTSGRVNEQFF. The DNA for the CDR3 is TGCGCCAGCAGCCCTTGGACTAGCGGGAGGGTCAATGAGCAGTTCTTC.

This chain connects TRBV30 to TRBJ1-1; no definite D call. CDR1 is GTSNPN, CDR2 SVGIG, per germline (reference sequence). Trimming left V 2 bases short and J 1 base short, with 8 bases between. There are 13 residues in the CDR3. The CDR3 coding sequence is TGTGCCTGGAGTTCCGTCCCGAACACTGAAGCTTTCTTT. This translates into CAWSSVPNTEAFF.

The CDR3: CATGARSQYNEQFF. CDR3 DNA sequence: TGTGCCACCGGGGCTCGGAGTCAGTACAATGAGCAGTTCTTC. The J gene is TRBJ2-1, the V gene TRBV15; D is perhaps TRBD1 (5 bases). Germline values: CDR1 LNHNV, CDR2 YYDKDF (reference sequence). V lost 8 bases to trimming and J lost 4 bases, with 15 bases between them. This CDR3 spans 14 amino acids.

The chain has TRBV12-3 or TRBV12-4 and TRBJ1-1, with D unresolved. The V and J ends lost 8 bases and 5 bases respectively, with 9 bases between them. This CDR3 comprises 11 residues. Written as DNA, the CDR3 is TGTGCCAGCTCGGGAAGAACTGAAGCTTTCTTT. Translated: CASSGRTEAFF.

The chain recombines TRBV9 with TRBJ2-2; 9 bases align to TRBD2. The trim removed 4 bases at V and 0 bases at J, leaving 7 bases unmatched. This CDR3 has 17 amino acids. CDR1 and CDR2 from the germline V gene are SGDLS and YYNGEE. The CDR3 bases are TGTGCCAGCAGCCACTTTCAGCGGGGGGCGAACACCGGGGAGCTGTTTTTT. This codes for CASSHFQRGANTGELFF.

The chain links TRBV19 to TRBJ1-2; D is uncertain. The CDR3 totals 13 residues. From germline, CDR1 is LNHDA and CDR2 SQIVND (reference sequence). Trimming removed 10 bases at V and 2 bases at J, with 14 bases between. The CDR3 nucleotides are TGTGCCACCGGTTCCACGCCGAACTATGGCTACACCTTC. Its translation: CATGSTPNYGYTF.

The chain joins TRBV9 to TRBJ1-2; tentatively, D is TRBD1 (6 bases). Trimming stripped 3 bases from V and 0 bases from J, with 6 bases between. Germline assignment: CDR1 SGDLS and CDR2 YYNGEE. The CDR3 spans 13 residues. CDR3 sequence: CASSGTANYGYTF. The DNA for the CDR3 is TGTGCCAGCAGCGGGACAGCTAACTATGGCTACACCTTC.

V and J are TRBV14 and TRBJ2-3, with D maybe TRBD2 (6 bases). Germline V CDR1 and CDR2: SGHDN, FVKESK. The CDR3 sequence is 12 residues long. V lost 5 bases to trimming and J lost 6 bases, with 9 bases between them. The chain's CDR3 is CASSSGGDTQYF. The CDR3 DNA reads TGTGCCAGCAGCTCCGGAGGGGATACGCAGTATTTT.

This chain connects TRBV2 to TRBJ2-2, with TRBD1 matching 11 bases. This CDR3 has 15 amino acids. Germline assignment: CDR1 SNHLY and CDR2 FYNNEI. J lost 9 bases, V lost 4 bases, and 7 bases had no gene match. The CDR3 loop reads CASSGTGGPNRELFF. The CDR3 DNA is TGTGCCAGCAGTGGGACAGGGGGCCCTAACCGGGAGCTGTTTTTT.

The V and J genes are TRBV11-2 and TRBJ2-7; 9 bases line up with TRBD2. The junction had 8 bases not matched to a gene; V was cut back by 6 bases and J by 2 bases. Germline CDR1 reads SGHAT; CDR2 reads FQNNGV. CDR3 length: 15 residues. The CDR3: CASSFGLAGPYEQYF. In DNA, the CDR3 is TGTGCCAGCAGTTTCGGTCTAGCGGGGCCCTACGAGCAGTACTTC.

The genes are TRBV2 and TRBJ1-4; perhaps TRBD1 as D (6 bases). The germline V gene has CDR1 SNHLY and CDR2 FYNNEI. V gave up 7 bases and J gave up 6 bases, with 15 bases separating them. The CDR3 has 14 residues. The CDR3 DNA is TGTGCCAGCATGAGGGGGGGTGAGGATGAAAAACTGTTTTTT. Translated, it gives CASMRGGEDEKLFF. The full variable domain, its missing parts supplied by reference TRBV2 and TRBJ1-4, is EPEVTQTPSHQVTQMGQEVILRCVPISNHLYFYWYRQILGQKVEFLVSFYNNEISEKSEIFDDQFSVERPDGSNFTLKIRSTKLEDSAMYFCASMRGGEDEKLFFGSGTQLSVL.

This chain's CDR3 is CASSSMQGAWTYTF. The CDR3 DNA sequence: TGTGCCAGCAGCTCTATGCAGGGGGCCTGGACCTACACCTTC. The V gene is TRBV7-9, the J gene TRBJ1-2, with 8 bases that match TRBD1. Germline CDR1 and CDR2: SEHNR and FQNEAQ (reference sequence). Trimming took 4 bases from V and 10 from J; bases not matched to a gene: 11. This CDR3 is built from 14 residues.

This clone was recorded a few times. CDR3 sequence (DNA): TGTGCCACCAGCAGAGATCGGGACTACAATGAGCAGTTCTTC. Encoded protein: CATSRDRDYNEQFF. The chain joins TRBV15 to TRBJ2-1; D may be TRBD2 (5 bases). This CDR3 comprises 14 residues. V was cut by 0 bases and J by 3 bases, with 6 bases left in between. CDR1 LNHNV and CDR2 YYDKDF come from the germline V gene (reference sequence).

The chain uses TRBV27 and TRBJ1-6; a weak D match, TRBD1 (5 bases). V dropped 2 bases and J dropped 5 bases, with 7 bases sitting between them. The CDR3 covers 14 residues. Germline V gene lookup returns CDR1 MNHEY and CDR2 SMNVEV (reference sequence). In DNA, the CDR3 is TGTGCCAGCAGTTTAGGGGGGGATAATTCACCCCTCCACTTT. It is translated as CASSLGGDNSPLHF.

The V and J genes are TRBV4-2 and TRBJ1-4; TRBD1 matches at 10 bases. Germline-derived CDR1 and CDR2 are LGHNA and YNFKEQ. This CDR3 contains 16 residues. V was pared by 1 base and J by 8 bases, with 7 bases of the junction left unmatched. CDR3 sequence reads: CASSQGKGTGEEKLFF. The CDR3 DNA reads TGTGCCAGCAGCCAAGGGAAAGGGACAGGGGAAGAAAAACTGTTTTTT.

The V and J genes are TRBV2 and TRBJ1-1; the D gene is possibly TRBD1 (5 bases). The ends were cut back, 1 base at V and 7 bases at J, with 13 bases in the middle. Germline lookup yields CDR1 SNHLY and CDR2 FYNNEI. This CDR3 comprises 14 residues. CDR3 sequence (DNA): TGTGCCAGCAGTGAAGGACAGCTCTACTATGAAGCTTTCTTT. Translation gives CASSEGQLYYEAFF.

The chain is built from TRBV2 and TRBJ1-2; 7 bases agree with TRBD1. The V gene's germline CDR1 is SNHLY and CDR2 FYNNEI. The CDR3 covers 16 residues. V lost 5 bases and J lost 8; bases outside the gene matches: 17. CDR3 in DNA: TGTGCCAGCAGTCCTACCGTTTTTTCAGGGGGTGAAGGCTACACCTTC. It codes for CASSPTVFSGGEGYTF.

The J gene is TRBJ1-2, the V gene TRBV5-1; weak D call: TRBD1 (5 bases). Germline CDR1 is SGHRS and CDR2 is YFSETQ. There are 15 residues in the CDR3. Trimming left V 5 bases short and J 8 bases short, with 22 bases between. DNA for the CDR3: TGCGCCAGCAGTCCATACATTCAGGGATTAGAAGGCTACACCTTC. Its protein product is CASSPYIQGLEGYTF.

V and J are TRBV7-9 and TRBJ2-2, with TRBD1 matching 10 bases. Germline V gene sequence: CDR1 SEHNR, CDR2 FQNEAQ (reference sequence). The trim removed 5 bases at V and 6 bases at J, leaving 9 bases unmatched. The CDR3 consists of 16 residues. The CDR3 protein is CASSRAWDRGPGELFF. CDR3 DNA sequence: TGTGCCAGCAGCCGAGCGTGGGACAGGGGTCCCGGGGAGCTGTTTTTT.

This sequence joins TRBV19 and TRBJ1-3; D unresolved. The CDR3 consists of 12 residues. Trimming pared 9 bases from V and 4 bases from J, leaving 10 bases between. Looked up from germline, CDR1 is LNHDA and CDR2 is SQIVND (reference sequence). The chain's CDR3 is CASVPGGNTIYF. CDR3 nucleotide sequence: TGTGCCAGCGTCCCAGGCGGAAACACCATATATTTT. The full variable domain, its missing parts supplied by reference TRBV19 and TRBJ1-3, is DGGITQSPKYLFRKEGQNVTLSCEQNLNHDAMYWYRQDPGQGLRLIYYSQIVNDFQKGDIAEGYSVSREKKESFPLTVTSAQKNPTAFYLCASVPGGNTIYFGEGSWLTVV.

V is TRBV11-2 and J is TRBJ2-7; TRBD2 might be the D (5 bases). Germline values: CDR1 SGHAT, CDR2 FQNNGV. V lost 6 bases to trimming and J lost 7 bases, with 10 bases between them. The CDR3 is 11 amino acids. As DNA, the CDR3 is TGTGCCAGCAGTAGCGATAGGGAGCAGTACTTC. This gives the protein CASSSDREQYF.